The source of this T cell receptor beta chain is a study of neoadjuvant anti-PD-1 for oral cavity cancer. Overall study: Patients mostly received three to four biweekly nivolumab doses at 3 mg/kg before surgery.

Time point denoted: after neoadjuvant nivolumab, at surgical resection. Clones were read by immunoSEQ multiplex PCR, and TCRdb kept only the in-frame ones, dropping some. Here the sample spans about 39,000 clones, 65% to 85% being singletons. CDR1 is SGHNT and CDR2 is YYREEE in the germline V gene (reference sequence). Trimming at V came to 2 bases and at J to 5 bases, leaving 4 bases not matched to a gene. This CDR3 has 14 residues. The receptor's source is a person between 35 and 79 years old with oral cavity squamous cell carcinoma. This chain connects TRBV5-4 to TRBJ1-1, with 9 bases aligning to TRBD1. Material: PBMCs, obtained after nivolumab (anti-PD-1) treatment. DNA of the CDR3: TGTGCCAGCAGCTTCGGACAGGGGAGGACTGAAGCTTTCTTT. Its protein is CASSFGQGRTEAFF.